The present entry profiles one TCR beta chain with its context. The data were obtained in a study of CD8 T cells in Susac syndrome. The study used healthy donors as controls matched for age and sex. Negative isolation was applied to CD8+ and CD4+ T cells, and FACS enrichment was applied to TEMRA cells. This CDR3 is 14 amino acids long. V dropped 4 bases and J dropped 4 bases, with 11 bases sitting between them. Looked up from germline, CDR1 is LNHNV and CDR2 is YYDKDF (reference sequence). With random hexamers, about 0.5 to 1 ug RNA was reverse transcribed. Amplification of TCR beta CDR3 used immunoSEQ multiplex PCR across 54 Vbeta and 13 Jbeta. TCRdb re-called the immunoSEQ multiplex PCR reads with MiXCR, one entry per CDR3 protein. The top ten hold around 0.1% of the sample, which has under 200,000 distinct CDR3 sequences, roughly 96% seen once.

V is TRBV15 and J is TRBJ2-1, with D tentatively TRBD1 (6 bases). The clonotype originates from a human donor in good health. The sequencing input was CD4+ T cells from PBMCs. The CDR3 region has the DNA TGTGCCACCAGCACCCGGACAGCTTACAATGAGCAGTTCTTC. Its protein product is CATSTRTAYNEQFF.